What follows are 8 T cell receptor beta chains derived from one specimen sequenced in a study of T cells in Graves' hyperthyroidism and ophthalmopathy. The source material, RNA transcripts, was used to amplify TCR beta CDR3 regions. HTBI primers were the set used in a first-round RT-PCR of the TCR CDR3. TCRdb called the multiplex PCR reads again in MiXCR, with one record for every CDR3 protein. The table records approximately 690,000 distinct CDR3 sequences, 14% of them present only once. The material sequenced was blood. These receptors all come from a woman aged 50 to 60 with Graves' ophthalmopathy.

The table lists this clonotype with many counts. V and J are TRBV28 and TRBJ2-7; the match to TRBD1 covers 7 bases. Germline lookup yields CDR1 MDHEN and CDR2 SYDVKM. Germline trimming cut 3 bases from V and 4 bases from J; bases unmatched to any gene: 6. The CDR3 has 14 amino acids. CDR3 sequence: CASSLTGQKYEQYF. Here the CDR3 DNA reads TGTGCCAGCAGTTTGACGGGACAGAAATACGAGCAGTACTTC.

The CDR3 nucleotides are TGTGCCAGCTCACGACTCACCTACGAGCAGTACTTC. It codes for CASSRLTYEQYF. The rearrangement uses TRBV18 and TRBJ2-7; D is undetermined. V was clipped by 4 bases and J by 2 bases, with 6 bases between them. This CDR3 is 12 amino acids long. The germline V gene encodes CDR1 KGHSH and CDR2 LQKENI.

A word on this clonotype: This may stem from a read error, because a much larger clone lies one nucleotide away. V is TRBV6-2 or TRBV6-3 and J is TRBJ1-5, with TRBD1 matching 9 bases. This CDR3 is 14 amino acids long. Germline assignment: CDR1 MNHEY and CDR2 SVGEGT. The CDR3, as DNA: TGTGCCAGCGACAGGGGGATTAGCAATCGGCCCCAGCATTTT. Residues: CASDRGISNRPQHF.

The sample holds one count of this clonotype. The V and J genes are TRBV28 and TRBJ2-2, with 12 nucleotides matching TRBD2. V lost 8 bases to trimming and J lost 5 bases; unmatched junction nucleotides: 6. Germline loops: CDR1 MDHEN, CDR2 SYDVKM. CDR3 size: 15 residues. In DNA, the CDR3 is TGTGCCAGCTTTCCCGGACTAGCGGGGACCGGGGAGCTGTTTTTT. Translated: CASFPGLAGTGELFF. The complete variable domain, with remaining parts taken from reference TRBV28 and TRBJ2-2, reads DVKVTQSSRYLVKRTGEKVFLECVQDMDHENMFWYRQDPGLGLRLIYFSYDVKMKEKGDIPEGYSVSREKKERFSLILESASTNQTSMYLCASFPGLAGTGELFFGEGSRLTVL.

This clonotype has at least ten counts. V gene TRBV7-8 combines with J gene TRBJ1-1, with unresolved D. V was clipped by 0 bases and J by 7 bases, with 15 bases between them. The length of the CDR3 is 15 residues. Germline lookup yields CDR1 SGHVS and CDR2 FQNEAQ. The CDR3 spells CASSLAVGSGFEAFF. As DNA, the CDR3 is TGTGCCAGCAGCTTAGCGGTGGGATCGGGTTTTGAAGCTTTCTTT.

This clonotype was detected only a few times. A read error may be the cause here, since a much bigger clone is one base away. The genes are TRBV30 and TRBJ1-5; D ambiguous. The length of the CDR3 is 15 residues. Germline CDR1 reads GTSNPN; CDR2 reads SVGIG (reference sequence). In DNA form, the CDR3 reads TGTGTCTGGAGTGTACGGGGAGGGAGCAATCAGCCCCAGCATTTT. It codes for CVWSVRGGSNQPQHF. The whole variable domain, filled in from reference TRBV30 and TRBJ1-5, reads SQTIHQWPATLVQPVGSPLSLECTVEGTSNPNLYWYRQAAGRGLQLLFYSVGIGQISSEVPQNLSASRPQDRQFILSSKKLLLSDSGFYLCVWSVRGGSNQPQHFGDGTRLSIL.

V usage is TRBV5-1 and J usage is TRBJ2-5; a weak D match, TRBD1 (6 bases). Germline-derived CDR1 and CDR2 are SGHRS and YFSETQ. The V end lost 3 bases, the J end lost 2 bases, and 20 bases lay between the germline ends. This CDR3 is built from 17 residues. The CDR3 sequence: CASSWGHSLKGQETQYF. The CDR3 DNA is TGCGCCAGCAGCTGGGGGCACAGCCTGAAGGGACAAGAGACCCAGTACTTC.

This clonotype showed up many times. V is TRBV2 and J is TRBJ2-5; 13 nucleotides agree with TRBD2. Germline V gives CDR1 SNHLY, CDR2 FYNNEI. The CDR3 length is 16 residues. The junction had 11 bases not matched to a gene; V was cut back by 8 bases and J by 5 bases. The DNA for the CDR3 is TGTGCCAGCGCGGGTGTCGTGACTAGCGGGAGGGAGACCCAGTACTTC. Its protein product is CASAGVVTSGRETQYF.